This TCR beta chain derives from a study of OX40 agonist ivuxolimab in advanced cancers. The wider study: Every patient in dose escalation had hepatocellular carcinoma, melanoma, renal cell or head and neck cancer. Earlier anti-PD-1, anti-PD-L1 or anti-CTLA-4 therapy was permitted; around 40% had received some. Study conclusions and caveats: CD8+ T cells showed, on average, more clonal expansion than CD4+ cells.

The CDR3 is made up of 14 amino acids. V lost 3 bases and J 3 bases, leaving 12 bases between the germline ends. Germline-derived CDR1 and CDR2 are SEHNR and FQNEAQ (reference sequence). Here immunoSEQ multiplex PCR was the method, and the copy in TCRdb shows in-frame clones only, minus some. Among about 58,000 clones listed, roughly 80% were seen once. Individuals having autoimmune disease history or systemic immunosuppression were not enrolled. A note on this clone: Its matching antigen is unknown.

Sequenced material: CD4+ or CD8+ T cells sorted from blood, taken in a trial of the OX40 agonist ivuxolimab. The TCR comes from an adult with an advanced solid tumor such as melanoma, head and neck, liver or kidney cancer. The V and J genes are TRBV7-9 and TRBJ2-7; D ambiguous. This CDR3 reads CASSFSTIGYEQYF. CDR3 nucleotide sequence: TGTGCCAGCAGCTTCTCCACAATCGGCTACGAGCAGTACTTC. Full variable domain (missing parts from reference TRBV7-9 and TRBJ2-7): DTGVSQNPRHKITKRGQNVTFRCDPISEHNRLYWYRQTLGQGPEFLTYFQNEAQLEKSRLLSDRFSAERPKGSFSTLEIQRTEQGDSAMYLCASSFSTIGYEQYFGPGTRLTVT.